The rows below give T cell receptor beta chains drawn from one sample of a study of shared clonotypes between healthy human individuals. Produced via immunoSEQ multiplex PCR; TCRdb's table is partial and in-frame only. The data hold about 2.4 million clones, with over 85% observed a single time. The sample consisted of naive CD4+ T cells from PBMCs. All receptors come from a man aged 18 to 29 in good health. Some clones in this sample may be carry-over from other donors' samples. CDR3s include the opening cysteine and the closing phenylalanine or tryptophan. A D gene is named only where the DNA matches it firmly. A row's size may be missing; if present it is once, few, many or a size class.

V,J,size,D,DNA,CDR3
TRBV2,TRBJ2-5,NA,TRBD2,TGTGCCAGCAGTGAGACTGGGACTAGCATAGAGACCCAGTACTTC,CASSETGTSIETQYF
TRBV7-9,TRBJ2-3,NA,NA,TGTGCCAGCAGCTTATCCCAGGGAATGGATACGCAGTATTTT,CASSLSQGMDTQYF
TRBV27,TRBJ2-3,NA,TRBD2,TGTGCCAGCAGTTCGAGTCTAGCGGGAACAGATACGCAGTATTTT,CASSSSLAGTDTQYF
TRBV5-1,TRBJ2-1,NA,TRBD1,TGCGCCAGCAGTGGACAGGGCGGGGCCTACAATGAGCAGTTCTTC,CASSGQGGAYNEQFF
TRBV7-9,TRBJ2-5,NA,NA,TGTGCCAGCAGCCACGGTGCAGGGATCCAAGAGACCCAGTACTTC,CASSHGAGIQETQYF
TRBV4-1,TRBJ2-4,NA,TRBD1,TGCGCCAGCAGACCTGTGGGACAGGGGAGGAACATTCAGTACTTC,CASRPVGQGRNIQYF
TRBV11-1,TRBJ2-7,NA,TRBD2,TGTGCCAGCAGCCCGGGACTAGCGGGAGGTTCAGTGCAGTACTTC,CASSPGLAGGSVQYF
TRBV18,TRBJ1-2,NA,NA,TGTGCCAGCTCTCCAACGACCCATAACTATGGCTACACCTTC,CASSPTTHNYGYTF
TRBV28,TRBJ2-7,once,NA,TGTGCCAGCAGTTCTCCTAGCGTCTCCTACGAGCAGTACTTC,CASSSPSVSYEQYF
TRBV7-9,TRBJ1-1,few,NA,TGTGCCAGCAGCTTGGGGCAGGGATCGATTGAAGCTTTCTTT,CASSLGQGSIEAFF
TRBV19,TRBJ2-1,NA,NA,TGTGCCAGTAGTTTCTTGTCTGAGCAGTTCTTC,CASSFLSEQFF
TRBV4-1,TRBJ2-7,NA,TRBD2,TGCGCCAGCAGCCAGGCGGGACTAGCGGGAGAAGCGTTCTACGAGCAGTACTTC,CASSQAGLAGEAFYEQYF
TRBV7-3,TRBJ1-1,NA,TRBD1,TGTGCCAGCAGCCCCAACAGGGGTGGTGAAGCTTTCTTT,CASSPNRGGEAFF
TRBV5-8,TRBJ2-7,NA,NA,TGTGCCAGCAGCCTGAATCCCTACGAGCAGTACTTC,CASSLNPYEQYF